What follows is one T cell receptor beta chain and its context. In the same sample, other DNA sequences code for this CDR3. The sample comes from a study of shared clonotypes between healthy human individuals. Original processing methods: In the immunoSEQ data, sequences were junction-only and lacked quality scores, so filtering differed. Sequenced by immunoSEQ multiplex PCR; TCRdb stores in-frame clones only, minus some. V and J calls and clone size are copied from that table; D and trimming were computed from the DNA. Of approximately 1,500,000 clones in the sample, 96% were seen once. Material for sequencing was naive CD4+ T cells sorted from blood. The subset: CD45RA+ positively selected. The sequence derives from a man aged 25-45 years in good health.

This chain's CDR3 is CASSPADEQFF. DNA of the CDR3: TGTGCCAGCTCACCAGCGGATGAGCAGTTCTTC. This chain uses TRBV18 with TRBJ2-1; D gene uncertain. Per germline, CDR1 KGHSH and CDR2 LQKENI. V was shortened by 2 bases and J by 8 bases, with 4 bases between the two germline ends. CDR3 size: 11 residues.